This TCR beta chain was sequenced for a study of T-cell memory formation after mild COVID-19. MiXCR, applied by TCRdb to the 5' RACE reads, yields one record per CDR3 protein. The repertoire includes around 450,000 distinct CDR3 sequences, less than 25% of them detected once, and 8.8% sits in the top ten. From germline, CDR1 is LGHNA and CDR2 YSLEER. CDR3 length equals 15 residues. Trimming removed 0 bases from V and 4 bases from J, with 13 bases in between. The sequence was collected from an adult woman who had mild COVID-19 (a few samples of this study predate the infection). Cell type and time point are not known. Sequencing input: PBMCs or a T cell subset sorted from them (not recorded which). The V gene is TRBV4-3, the J gene TRBJ2-7, with D tentatively TRBD1 (6 bases). CDR3 sequence: CASSQDSTGPYEQYF. The CDR3 region has the DNA TGCGCCAGCAGCCAAGATTCAACAGGGCCATACGAGCAGTACTTC.